The rows below give T cell receptor beta chains drawn from one sample of a study of cytomegalovirus exposure and HLA in healthy donors. Data came from immunoSEQ multiplex PCR; TCRdb stores just in-frame clones and leaves some out. This sample has roughly 40,000 clones, with roughly half found just once. The sequencing input was PBMCs. These receptors all come from a human donor in good health. CDR3s include the opening cysteine and the closing phenylalanine or tryptophan. Each record gives: V gene, D gene, J gene, clone size, CDR3 length, CDR3 protein, CDR3 DNA. The D gene is left open where the match is weak. Expanded clones are given a class, and other clones once, few, many or no size at all.

>TRBV7-2|TRBD2|TRBJ2-7|few|16
CASSPESLAGTYEQYF
TGTGCCAGCAGTCCGGAGAGCCTAGCGGGAACCTACGAGCAGTACTTC
>TRBV4-3|.|TRBJ2-3|few|16
CASSQDPGPSTDTQYF
TGCGCCAGCAGCCAAGATCCCGGTCCTAGCACAGATACGCAGTATTTT
>TRBV7-2|.|TRBJ2-5|.|13
CASSEPGAETQYF
TGTGCCAGCAGCGAACCGGGAGCAGAGACCCAGTACTTC
>TRBV10-1|.|TRBJ2-4|.|15
CASKGGRGAKNIQYF
TGCGCCAGCAAGGGGGGGAGGGGAGCCAAAAACATTCAGTACTTC
>TRBV7-2|TRBD2|TRBJ2-7|few|16
CASRRGLAGALIEQYF
TGTGCCAGCAGACGGGGACTAGCGGGAGCCCTAATCGAGCAGTACTTC
>TRBV5-4|TRBD1|TRBJ2-7|once|15
CARSLGQGRGYEQYF
TGTGCCAGGAGCTTGGGACAGGGGAGAGGTTACGAGCAGTACTTC
>TRBV27|TRBD2|TRBJ2-7|.|18
CASSPLGLAGGGSYEQYF
TGTGCCAGCAGTCCCTTGGGACTAGCGGGGGGCGGCTCCTACGAGCAGTACTTC
>TRBV7-2|TRBD1|TRBJ1-4|few|15
CASSWDRATNEKLFF
TGTGCCAGCAGCTGGGACAGGGCAACTAATGAAAAACTGTTTTTT
>TRBV15|TRBD1|TRBJ1-1|few|12
CATSRTGERAFF
TGTGCCACCAGCAGAACAGGGGAGCGGGCTTTCTTT
>TRBV5-5|.|TRBJ1-1|.|14
CASSRQGGDTEAFF
TGTGCCAGCAGCCGGCAGGGTGGGGACACTGAAGCTTTCTTT
>TRBV18|.|TRBJ2-1|few|16
CASSLPGADLNNEQFF
TGTGCCAGCTCACTTCCAGGGGCAGACCTTAACAATGAGCAGTTCTTC
>TRBV11-2|TRBD2|TRBJ2-1|.|17
CASSLSSGTSGTYEQFF
TGTGCCAGCAGCCTTAGCTCTGGGACTAGCGGGACGTATGAGCAGTTCTTC
>TRBV5-4|.|TRBJ1-2|.|12
CASTGSDYGYTF
TGTGCCAGCACAGGGTCAGACTATGGCTACACCTTC
>TRBV5-6|.|TRBJ1-6|few|14
CASSYGQYNSPLHF
TGTGCCAGCAGCTACGGACAGTATAATTCACCCCTCCACTTT
>TRBV7-3|.|TRBJ1-2|.|14
CASSEQGGLYGYTF
TGTGCCAGCAGCGAGCAAGGAGGCCTCTATGGCTACACCTTC
>TRBV7-9|TRBD2|TRBJ2-7|.|17
CASSDAGTSGRASEQYF
TGTGCCAGCAGCGACGCCGGGACTAGCGGGAGGGCCAGCGAGCAGTACTTC
>TRBV7-7|TRBD2|TRBJ2-1|few|16
CASSSGSLAGVSQQFF
TGTGCCAGCAGTTCCGGCTCCCTAGCGGGAGTAAGTCAGCAGTTCTTC
>TRBV7-2|TRBD1|TRBJ1-2|.|13
CASIPGQRYGYTF
TGTGCCAGTATCCCGGGACAGCGGTATGGCTACACCTTC
>TRBV18|.|TRBJ1-6|.|14
CASSPDRKNSPLHF
TGTGCCAGCTCCCCAGACAGGAAGAATTCACCCCTCCACTTT
>TRBV29-1|.|TRBJ2-7|.|15
CSVEDQGTPRYEQYF
TGCAGCGTTGAAGATCAGGGGACACCTCGGTACGAGCAGTACTTC